This TCR beta chain was profiled in a study of identical twins. Study findings and constraints: In monozygotic twins, models underestimated the sharing of out-of-frame TCR alpha.

This CDR3 is 14 amino acids long. The V gene lost 7 bases and the J gene lost 7 bases, with 16 bases spanning the gap. TCRdb fed the 5' RACE reads into MiXCR, producing one record per CDR3 protein. The sample yields about 530,000 distinct CDR3 sequences, 12% to 15% seen once. Many counts were recorded for this clonotype. Its specificity is unknown. These same data were also listed under a study on yellow fever vaccine responses in identical twins.

The V gene is TRBV12-3 or TRBV12-4, the J gene TRBJ2-2; D is uncertain. The receptor was derived from a woman younger than 30 in good health. The material sequenced was CD4+ T cells sorted from blood. The CDR3 region has the DNA TGTGCCAGCACCTTAGGGCCATCGGGCGGGGAGCTGTTTTTT. Translating gives CASTLGPSGGELFF.